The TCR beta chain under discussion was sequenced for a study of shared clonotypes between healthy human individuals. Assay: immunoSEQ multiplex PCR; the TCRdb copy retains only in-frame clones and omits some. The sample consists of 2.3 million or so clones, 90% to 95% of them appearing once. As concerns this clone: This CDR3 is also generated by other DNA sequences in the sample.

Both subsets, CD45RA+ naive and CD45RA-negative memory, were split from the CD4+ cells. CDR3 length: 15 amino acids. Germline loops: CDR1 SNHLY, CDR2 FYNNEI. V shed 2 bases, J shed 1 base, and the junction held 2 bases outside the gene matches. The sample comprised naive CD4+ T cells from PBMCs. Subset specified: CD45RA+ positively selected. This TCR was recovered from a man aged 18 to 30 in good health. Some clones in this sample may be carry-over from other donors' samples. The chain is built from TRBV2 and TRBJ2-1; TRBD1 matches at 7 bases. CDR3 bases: TGTGCCAGCAGTGAAAGCAGGGGGTCCTACAATGAGCAGTTCTTC. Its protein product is CASSESRGSYNEQFF.